Given below is one TCR beta chain in context. The V segment lost 3 bases and the J segment 2 bases; nucleotides outside the gene matches: 3. In germline, CDR1 is DFQATT, CDR2 SNEGSKA (reference sequence). This CDR3 is 14 amino acids long. The data originate from a study of blood T cell repertoires in COVID-19. Study at large: Samples came from the United States, Italy and Spain, spanning acute and convalescent COVID-19. In each case, the material was cDNA or gDNA derived from T cells, B-cell-depleted T cells, or PBMCs.

Authors' analysis steps: The assay estimated nucleated cells by amplifying reference gene primers. Some clones are missing from TCRdb's copy, which holds only in-frame ones; the method was immunoSEQ multiplex PCR. V and J calls and clone size are given by that table; D and trimming were obtained from the DNA. The table has 31,000 or so clones, around 85% seen once; the top ten hold roughly 7.7%. This chain joins TRBV20-1 and TRBJ1-3, with 8 bases matching TRBD1. The origin of this receptor is a human donor in a cohort sampled during active COVID-19. The sequenced sample consisted of peripheral blood. The CDR3 is CSASPGGPGNTIYF. The CDR3 bases are TGCAGTGCTAGTCCAGGGGGCCCTGGAAACACCATATATTTT.